One and the same sample provided the 5 T cell receptor beta chains below, sequenced in a study of blood T cell repertoires in COVID-19. The data were produced by immunoSEQ multiplex PCR, yet TCRdb's version contains in-frame clones alone and is incomplete. The sample shows fewer than 250,000 clones, around 84% of them seen only once. Source material: PBMCs or T cells enriched from blood (not recorded which). These receptors all come from a woman in her forties with acute COVID-19.

The sample holds one count of this clone. The chain uses TRBV6-5 and TRBJ1-3; D call uncertain. There are 13 residues in the CDR3. V was pared by 4 bases and J by 4 bases, with 8 bases between. Germline V lookup: CDR1 MNHEY, CDR2 SVGAGI. The CDR3 sequence is CASSLSGGNTIYF. The CDR3 nucleotides are TGTGCCAGCAGTTTATCGGGGGGAAACACCATATATTTT.

The chain links TRBV12-3 or TRBV12-4 to TRBJ2-2; D not certain. The CDR3 is 13 residues long. V gave up 8 bases and J gave up 3 bases, with 10 bases separating them. CDR3 protein: CASSSSYTGELFF. CDR3 bases: TGTGCCAGCTCCAGTTCCTACACCGGGGAGCTGTTTTTT.

This sequence joins TRBV28 and TRBJ2-7, with 9 bases that match TRBD2. Losses at the gene ends were 1 base for V and 4 bases for J; bases not matched to a gene: 5. The CDR3 spans 15 residues. Germline CDR1 MDHEN, CDR2 SYDVKM. CDR3 in DNA: TGTGCCAGCAGTTTATTTCTAGCGGGGCCTTACGAGCAGTACTTC. Protein sequence: CASSLFLAGPYEQYF.

DNA of the CDR3: TGTGCCAGCAGCGACCAAGGGGGACAGAACACTGAAGCTTTCTTT. The encoded protein is CASSDQGGQNTEAFF. The rearrangement links TRBV6-5 to TRBJ1-1, with a weak D call TRBD1 (6 bases). Between the trimmed V and J ends, which lost 6 bases and 1 base, there was a span of 15 bases. Germline values: CDR1 MNHEY, CDR2 SVGAGI. The CDR3 is 15 residues long.

V and J are TRBV18 and TRBJ2-7, with 7 bases that match TRBD1. The CDR3 sequence is 15 residues long. Germline CDR1 and CDR2: KGHSH and LQKENI. J gave up 3 bases and V 4 bases, and 9 bases lay outside the gene matches. CDR3 loop: CASSQGGSGDYEQYF. The CDR3 bases are TGTGCCAGCTCACAAGGGGGCAGTGGGGACTACGAGCAGTACTTC.